The sequence of this T cell receptor (beta chain) was determined in a study of identical twins. No donor was unhealthy or non-Caucasian. The CDR3 is made up of 13 amino acids. CDR1 and CDR2 (germline): SQVTM, ANQGSEA. V dropped 4 bases and J dropped 3; count of bases not matched to a gene: 3. Template switching supplied a universal primer site; unique molecular identifiers were carried on the cDNA. TCRdb called the 5' RACE reads again in MiXCR, with one record for every CDR3 protein. The data contain fewer than 800,000 distinct CDR3 sequences, 7% to 7.5% of them singletons. This clonotype was found many times. These data were also filed under a second study, of yellow fever vaccine responses in identical twins.

The sample taken for sequencing was PBMCs. The chain couples TRBV29-1 to TRBJ2-7; TRBD1 aligns across 10 bases. The TCR originated in a woman younger than 35 in good health. The CDR3 DNA reads as TGCAGCGTTGGGGGGACAGGGGTCTACGAGCAGTACTTC. It encodes CSVGGTGVYEQYF.